This T cell receptor beta chain was sequenced for a study of T cells in Graves' hyperthyroidism and ophthalmopathy. Findings of the study overall: Blood samples included most of the expanded thyroid clonotypes exceeding 0.001.

This clonotype was found many times. As yet, its antigen is unknown. CDR3 length equals 13 residues. Deletions cut 5 bases from V and 3 bases from J, with 10 bases between. CDR1 SQVTM and CDR2 ANQGSEA come from the germline V gene. Criteria for exclusion of patients were uncontrolled infection, other autoimmune disease, pregnancy or lactation. Amplified TCR beta CDR3 regions came from RNA transcripts. The HTBI set primed first-round TCR CDR3 RT-PCR. A single record per CDR3 protein comes from TCRdb applying MiXCR to the multiplex PCR reads. The sample shows some 500,000 distinct CDR3 sequences, approximately 14% of them seen only once.

The V and J genes are TRBV29-1 and TRBJ1-4; D is perhaps TRBD1 (5 bases). The sequence came from a woman aged 18-29 years with Graves' hyperthyroidism. Sequenced material: blood. CDR3 sequence: CSVLRDPNEKLFF. The CDR3 DNA is TGCAGCGTTCTCCGGGACCCTAATGAAAAACTGTTTTTT.